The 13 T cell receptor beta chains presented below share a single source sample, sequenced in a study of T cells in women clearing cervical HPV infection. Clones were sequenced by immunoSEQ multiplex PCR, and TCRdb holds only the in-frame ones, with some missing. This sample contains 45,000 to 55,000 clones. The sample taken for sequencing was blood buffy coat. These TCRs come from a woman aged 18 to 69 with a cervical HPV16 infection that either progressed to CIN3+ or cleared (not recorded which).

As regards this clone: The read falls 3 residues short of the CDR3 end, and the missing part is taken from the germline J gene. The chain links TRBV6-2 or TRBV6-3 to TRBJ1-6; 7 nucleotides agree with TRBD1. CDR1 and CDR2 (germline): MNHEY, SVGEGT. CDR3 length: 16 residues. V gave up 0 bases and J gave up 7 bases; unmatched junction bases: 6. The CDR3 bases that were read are TGTGCCAGCAGTTACTCGGCAGGGGGATCAAATTCACCC. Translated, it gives CASSYSAGGSNSP. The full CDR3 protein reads CASSYSAGGSNSPLHF.

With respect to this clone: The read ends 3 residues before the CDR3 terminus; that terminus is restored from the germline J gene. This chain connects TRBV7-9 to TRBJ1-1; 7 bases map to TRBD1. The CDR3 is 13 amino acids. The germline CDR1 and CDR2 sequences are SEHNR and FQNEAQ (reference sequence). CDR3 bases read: TGTGCCAGCAGCAACCATTTAGGGGGCTGG. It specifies CASSNHLGGW. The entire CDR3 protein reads CASSNHLGGWAFF.

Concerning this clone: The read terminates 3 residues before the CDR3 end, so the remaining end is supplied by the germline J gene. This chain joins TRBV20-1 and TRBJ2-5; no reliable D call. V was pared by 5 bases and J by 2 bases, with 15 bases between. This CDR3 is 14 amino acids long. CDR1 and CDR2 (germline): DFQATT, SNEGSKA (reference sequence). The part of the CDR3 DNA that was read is TGCAGTGCTGACGCGGTGTTCGGGCAAGAGACC. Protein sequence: CSADAVFGQET. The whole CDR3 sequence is CSADAVFGQETQYF.

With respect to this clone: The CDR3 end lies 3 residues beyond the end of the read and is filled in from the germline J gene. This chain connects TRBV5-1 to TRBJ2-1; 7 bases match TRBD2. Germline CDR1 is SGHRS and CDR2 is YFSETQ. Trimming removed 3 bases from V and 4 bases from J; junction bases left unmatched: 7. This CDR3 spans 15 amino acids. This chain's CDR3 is CASSWFGGDYNEQFF. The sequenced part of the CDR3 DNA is TGCGCCAGCAGCTGGTTTGGGGGGGATTACAATGAG.

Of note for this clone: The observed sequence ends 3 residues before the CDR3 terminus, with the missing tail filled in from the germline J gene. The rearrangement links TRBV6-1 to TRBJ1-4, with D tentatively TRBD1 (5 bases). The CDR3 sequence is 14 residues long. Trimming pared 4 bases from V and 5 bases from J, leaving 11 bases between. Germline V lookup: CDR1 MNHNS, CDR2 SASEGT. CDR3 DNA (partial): TGTGCCAGCAGTGTTTGGGGGGTCAATGAAAAA. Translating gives CASSVWGVNEK. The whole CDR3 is CASSVWGVNEKLFF.

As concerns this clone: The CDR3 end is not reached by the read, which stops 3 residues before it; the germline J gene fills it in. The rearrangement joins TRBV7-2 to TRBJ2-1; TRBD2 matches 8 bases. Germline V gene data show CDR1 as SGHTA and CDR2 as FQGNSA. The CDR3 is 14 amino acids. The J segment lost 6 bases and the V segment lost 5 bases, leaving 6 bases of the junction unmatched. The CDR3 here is CASSLLAGINEQFF. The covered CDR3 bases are TGTGCCAGCAGCCTCTTAGCGGGGATCAATGAG.

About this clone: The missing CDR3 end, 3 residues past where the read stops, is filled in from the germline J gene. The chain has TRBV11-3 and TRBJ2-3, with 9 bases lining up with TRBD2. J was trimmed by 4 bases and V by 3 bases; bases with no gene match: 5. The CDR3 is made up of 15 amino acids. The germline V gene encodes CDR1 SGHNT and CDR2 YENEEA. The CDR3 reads CASSFGLAGPDTQYF. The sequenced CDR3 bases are TGTGCCAGCAGCTTTGGGCTAGCGGGACCAGATACG.

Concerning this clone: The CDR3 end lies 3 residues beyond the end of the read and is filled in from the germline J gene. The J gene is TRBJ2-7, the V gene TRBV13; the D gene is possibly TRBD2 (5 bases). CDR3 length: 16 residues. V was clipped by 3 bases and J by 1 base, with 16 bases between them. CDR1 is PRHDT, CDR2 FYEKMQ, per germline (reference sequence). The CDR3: CASSFLGGTISYEQYF. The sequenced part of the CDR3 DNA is TGTGCCAGCAGCTTTCTCGGAGGAACTATTTCCTACGAG.

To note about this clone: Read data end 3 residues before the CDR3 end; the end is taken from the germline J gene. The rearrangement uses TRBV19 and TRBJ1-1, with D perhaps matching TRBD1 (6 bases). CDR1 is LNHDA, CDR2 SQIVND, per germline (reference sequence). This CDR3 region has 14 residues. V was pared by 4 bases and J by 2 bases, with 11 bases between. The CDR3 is CASSTTGLNTEAFF. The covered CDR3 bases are TGTGCCAGTAGTACGACAGGACTCAACACTGAA.

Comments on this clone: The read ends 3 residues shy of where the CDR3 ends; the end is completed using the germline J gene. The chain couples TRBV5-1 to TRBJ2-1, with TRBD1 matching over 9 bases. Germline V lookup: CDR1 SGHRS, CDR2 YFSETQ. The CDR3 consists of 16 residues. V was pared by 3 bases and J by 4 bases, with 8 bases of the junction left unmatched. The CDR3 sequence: CASSSGTGRGYNEQFF. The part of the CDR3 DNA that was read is TGCGCCAGCAGCTCCGGGACAGGGCGGGGATACAATGAG.

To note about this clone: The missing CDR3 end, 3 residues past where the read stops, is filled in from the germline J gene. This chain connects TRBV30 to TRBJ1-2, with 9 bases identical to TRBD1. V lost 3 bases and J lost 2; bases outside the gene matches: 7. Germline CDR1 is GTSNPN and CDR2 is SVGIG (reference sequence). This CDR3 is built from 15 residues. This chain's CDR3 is CAWRQTGGQNYGYTF. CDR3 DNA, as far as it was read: TGTGCCTGGAGGCAGACAGGGGGGCAGAACTATGGC.

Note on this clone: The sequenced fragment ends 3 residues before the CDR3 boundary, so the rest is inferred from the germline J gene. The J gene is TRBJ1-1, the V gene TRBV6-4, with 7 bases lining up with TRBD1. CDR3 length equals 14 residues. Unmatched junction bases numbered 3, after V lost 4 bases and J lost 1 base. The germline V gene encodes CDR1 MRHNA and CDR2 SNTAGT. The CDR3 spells CASSAGTANTEAFF. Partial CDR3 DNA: TGTGCCAGCAGTGCCGGGACAGCGAACACTGAA.

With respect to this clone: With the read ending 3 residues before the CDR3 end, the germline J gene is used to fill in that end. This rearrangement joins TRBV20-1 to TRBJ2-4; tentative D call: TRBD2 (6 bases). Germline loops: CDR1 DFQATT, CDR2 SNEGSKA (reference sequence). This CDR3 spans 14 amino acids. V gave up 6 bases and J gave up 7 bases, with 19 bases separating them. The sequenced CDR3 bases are TGCAGTGCCGAAAAGGGACTGGGAAGGAACATT. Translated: CSAEKGLGRNI. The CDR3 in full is CSAEKGLGRNIQYF.